This passage covers 25 T cell receptor beta chains from one sample sequenced in a study of shared clonotypes between healthy human individuals. TCRdb's table, derived via immunoSEQ multiplex PCR, lists solely in-frame clones and lacks some. The sample gives about 680,000 clones, 60% to 75% of which show up once; 1.5% to 2% is in the top ten. The sample comprised memory CD4+ T cells sorted from blood. Subset specified: CD45RA-negative fraction. These receptors all stem from a woman in her 30s in good health.

The V call is TRBV27, the J call TRBJ1-1; 8 bases map to TRBD1. The CDR3 extends over 15 amino acids. Trimming at V came to 1 base and at J to 5 bases, leaving 6 bases not matched to a gene. Germline assignment: CDR1 MNHEY and CDR2 SMNVEV (reference sequence). The CDR3 region has the DNA TGTGCCAGCAGTTTATGGCAGGGGGCGCGGACTGAAGCTTTCTTT. This codes for CASSLWQGARTEAFF.

The genes are TRBV4-1 and TRBJ2-5; D might be TRBD2 (6 bases). There are 15 residues in the CDR3. Germline V gene data show CDR1 as MGHRA and CDR2 as YSYEKL. V gave up 1 base and J gave up 5 bases, with 14 bases separating them. This CDR3 is CASSQVLRGGETQYF. CDR3 DNA: TGCGCCAGCAGCCAAGTTCTGCGTGGAGGGGAGACCCAGTACTTC.

This clone was seen a single time. The chain is built from TRBV18 and TRBJ1-2; D unresolved. Germline values: CDR1 KGHSH, CDR2 LQKENI. The CDR3 extends over 14 amino acids. The germline V and J ends were trimmed by 3 bases and 2 bases, with 10 bases remaining between them. The CDR3 DNA reads TGTGCCAGCTCACCGACCGAGAGCAACTATGGCTACACCTTC. Protein sequence: CASSPTESNYGYTF. Full variable domain (missing parts from reference TRBV18 and TRBJ1-2): NAGVMQNPRHLVRRRGQEARLRCSPMKGHSHVYWYRQLPEEGLKFMVYLQKENIIDESGMPKERFSAEFPKEGPSILRIQQVVRGDSAAYFCASSPTESNYGYTFGSGTRLTVV.

The rearrangement uses TRBV4-1 and TRBJ2-7; 7 positions agree with TRBD1. V dropped 1 base and J dropped 0; count of bases not matched to a gene: 3. Germline CDR1 reads MGHRA; CDR2 reads YSYEKL. The CDR3 is made up of 15 amino acids. The CDR3 coding sequence is TGCGCCAGCAGCCAAGGGGACAGCCTCTCCTACGAGCAGTACTTC. It specifies CASSQGDSLSYEQYF.

The chain uses TRBV10-3 and TRBJ2-3; 7 bases align to TRBD1. The CDR3 length is 14 residues. Germline values: CDR1 ENHRY, CDR2 SYGVKD. Trimming took 10 bases from V and 6 from J; bases not matched to a gene: 13. The CDR3 is CATTQGQFFDTQYF. The DNA for the CDR3 is TGTGCCACCACCCAGGGACAGTTTTTCGATACGCAGTATTTT.

The chain recombines TRBV11-2 with TRBJ1-1, with D possibly matching TRBD1 (6 bases). The CDR3 loop spans 15 amino acids. The V gene's germline CDR1 is SGHAT and CDR2 FQNNGV. The germline V and J ends were trimmed by 5 bases and 0 bases, with 13 bases remaining between them. The CDR3 DNA follows: TGTGCCAGCAGCAGCTACACAGGGATGAACACTGAAGCTTTCTTT. It codes for CASSSYTGMNTEAFF.

As for this clone: A read error is possible here, since a much larger clone lies one base away. V and J are TRBV5-4 and TRBJ2-5; D unresolved. CDR1 and CDR2 from the germline V gene are SGHNT and YYREEE (reference sequence). CDR3 length equals 12 residues. V gave up 2 bases and J gave up 5 bases, with 7 bases separating them. CDR3 amino acids: CASSFAWETQYF. CDR3 bases: TGTGCCAGCAGCTTCGCCTGGGAGACCCAGTACTTC.

About this clone: Since a much larger clone is just one base distant, this may be a read error. The chain is built from TRBV19 and TRBJ1-5; D remains ambiguous. The CDR3 length is 13 residues. Germline lookup yields CDR1 LNHDA and CDR2 SQIVND (reference sequence). V was pared by 2 bases and J by 6 bases, with 8 bases between. As DNA, the CDR3 is TGTGCCAGTAGTATACAGGTTGGTCAGCCCCAGCATTTT. Translation gives CASSIQVGQPQHF.

This clone was seen a few times. This sequence joins TRBV2 and TRBJ1-2; TRBD1 matches at 7 bases. V dropped 11 bases and J dropped 2; count of bases not matched to a gene: 5. This CDR3 is built from 12 residues. Germline V gene data show CDR1 as SNHLY and CDR2 as FYNNEI. The chain's CDR3 is CAGGTENYGYTF. Written as DNA, the CDR3 is TGTGCCGGTGGGACAGAAAACTATGGCTACACCTTC.

The V call is TRBV30, the J call TRBJ1-1, with TRBD1 identical over 8 bases. Germline V CDR1 and CDR2: GTSNPN, SVGIG (reference sequence). CDR3 length: 13 amino acids. Losses at the gene ends were 5 bases for V and 4 bases for J; bases not matched to a gene: 6. The CDR3 nucleotides are TGTGCCTGGGACAGGGGTAGTGGCACTGAAGCTTTCTTT. The encoded protein is CAWDRGSGTEAFF.

The rearrangement links TRBV11-1 to TRBJ2-3, with TRBD1 matching 9 bases. The germline V gene encodes CDR1 SGHAT and CDR2 FQDESV (reference sequence). This CDR3 comprises 15 residues. The junction had 5 bases not matched to a gene; V was cut back by 5 bases and J by 2 bases. CDR3 in DNA: TGTGCCAGCAGCATGGGACAGGGAGACACAGATACGCAGTATTTT. It translates to CASSMGQGDTDTQYF.

The CDR3: CASSLVGTGYYEQYF. CDR3 sequence (DNA): TGTGCCAGCAGCTTAGTTGGGACAGGATACTACGAGCAGTACTTC. The gene calls are TRBV7-2 and TRBJ2-7, with 8 bases that match TRBD1. The ends lost 1 base at V and 3 bases at J; junction bases unmatched: 5. The CDR3 runs 15 residues. CDR1 SGHTA and CDR2 FQGNSA come from the germline V gene.

This chain uses TRBV7-8 with TRBJ2-2, with 8 bases aligning to TRBD2. The trim removed 1 base at V and 4 bases at J, leaving 5 bases unmatched. The CDR3 covers 16 residues. Germline CDR1 reads SGHVS; CDR2 reads FQNEAQ. Here the CDR3 DNA reads TGTGCCAGCAGCTTAGAACTAGCGGTGATCACCGGGGAGCTGTTTTTT. It specifies CASSLELAVITGELFF.

Notes on this clone: This sample also contains other DNA sequences that code for the same CDR3. This chain connects TRBV5-1 to TRBJ1-3; no firm D call. Germline-derived CDR1 and CDR2 are SGHRS and YFSETQ. The germline V and J ends were trimmed by 5 bases and 0 bases, with 9 bases remaining between them. The CDR3 is 14 amino acids. This CDR3 reads CASSSQSSGNTIYF. The CDR3 coding sequence is TGCGCCAGCAGTTCCCAGAGCTCTGGAAACACCATATATTTT.

Worth noting for this clone: The sample carries other DNA sequences with the same CDR3. The chain recombines TRBV6-1 with TRBJ2-3; 7 nucleotides agree with TRBD2. CDR1 is MNHNS and CDR2 is SASEGT in the germline V gene. The CDR3 sequence is 14 residues long. J gave up 3 bases and V 7 bases, and 7 bases lay outside the gene matches. The CDR3 sequence: CASNGLDGTDTQYF. In DNA, the CDR3 is TGTGCCAGCAACGGACTAGATGGAACAGATACGCAGTATTTT.

The chain joins TRBV6-4 to TRBJ1-1; TRBD1 matches 7 bases. J gave up 2 bases and V 6 bases, and 6 bases lay outside the gene matches. The CDR3 covers 14 residues. Looked up from germline, CDR1 is MRHNA and CDR2 is SNTAGT. The CDR3 coding sequence is TGTGCCAGCAGCCCCGGGACAGACAACACTGAAGCTTTCTTT. It encodes CASSPGTDNTEAFF.

This clone has just a few counts. Other nucleotide sequences in the sample specify the same CDR3. This rearrangement joins TRBV5-1 to TRBJ2-1, with a possible D match to TRBD1 (6 bases). In germline, CDR1 is SGHRS, CDR2 YFSETQ. V was pared by 4 bases and J by 0 bases, with 11 bases between. This CDR3 has 15 residues. The CDR3 region is CASSKDRSSYNEQFF. The CDR3 bases are TGCGCCAGCAGCAAGGACAGAAGCTCCTACAATGAGCAGTTCTTC.

This chain uses TRBV5-4 with TRBJ1-6, with D perhaps TRBD1 (5 bases). V was shortened by 0 bases and J by 7 bases, with 17 bases between the two germline ends. The CDR3 contains 17 residues. Germline loops: CDR1 SGHNT, CDR2 YYREEE (reference sequence). CDR3 DNA sequence: TGTGCCAGCAGCTTGGCCCGTTCGGGCAGGGTGAATTCACCCCTCCACTTT. It codes for CASSLARSGRVNSPLHF.

The rearrangement joins TRBV30 to TRBJ2-7, with TRBD2 matching 11 bases. This CDR3 spans 16 amino acids. CDR1 and CDR2 from the germline V gene are GTSNPN and SVGIG (reference sequence). The V and J ends lost 4 bases and 4 bases, in that order; junction bases with no gene match: 12. CDR3 in amino acids: CAWTGEGLAGVYEQYF. Written as DNA, the CDR3 is TGTGCCTGGACCGGGGAAGGACTAGCGGGTGTATACGAGCAGTACTTC.

The rearrangement links TRBV7-9 to TRBJ2-7; 8 bases match TRBD2. Germline assignment: CDR1 SEHNR and CDR2 FQNEAQ (reference sequence). V was clipped by 5 bases and J by 3 bases; unmatched bases: 9. The CDR3 loop spans 15 amino acids. The CDR3 is CASSRSDSGNYEQYF. The CDR3 coding sequence is TGTGCCAGCAGCCGGTCGGATAGCGGGAACTACGAGCAGTACTTC.

This clone showed up just a few times. This sequence joins TRBV30 and TRBJ2-1, with D possibly matching TRBD2 (6 bases). V lost 3 bases to trimming and J lost 7 bases, with 13 bases between them. Looked up from germline, CDR1 is GTSNPN and CDR2 is SVGIG (reference sequence). The CDR3 totals 13 residues. CDR3 DNA: TGTGCCTGGAGGGGCGGGACGAAGAATGAGCAGTTCTTC. Amino acids: CAWRGGTKNEQFF. The whole variable domain, remainder taken from reference TRBV30 and TRBJ2-1, is SQTIHQWPATLVQPVGSPLSLECTVEGTSNPNLYWYRQAAGRGLQLLFYSVGIGQISSEVPQNLSASRPQDRQFILSSKKLLLSDSGFYLCAWRGGTKNEQFFGPGTRLTVL.

With regard to this clone: With only one base between it and a far larger clone, this is likely a read error. The identical CDR3 is also encoded by other nucleotide sequences in the sample. The rearrangement joins TRBV7-2 to TRBJ2-1, with 7 bases fitting TRBD2. Germline V CDR1 and CDR2: SGHTA, FQGNSA. This CDR3 is 15 amino acids long. Trimming at V came to 5 bases and at J to 0 bases, leaving 4 bases not matched to a gene. CDR3 bases: TGTGCCAGCAGCACACAGCGGGACTCCTACAATGAGCAGTTCTTC. Amino acid sequence: CASSTQRDSYNEQFF.

CDR3 bases: TGCGCCAGCAGCCTATCGGACAGGGAGAGCGATGAGCAGTTCTTC. Translating gives CASSLSDRESDEQFF. The chain is built from TRBV5-1 and TRBJ2-1; 8 bases map to TRBD1. The germline V gene has CDR1 SGHRS and CDR2 YFSETQ. This CDR3 is built from 15 residues. V was clipped by 4 bases and J by 8 bases; unmatched bases: 11.

The chain recombines TRBV29-1 with TRBJ2-1, with D tentatively TRBD2 (6 bases). There are 12 residues in the CDR3. V lost 5 bases to trimming and J lost 9 bases, with 14 bases between them. Germline V gene sequence: CDR1 SQVTM, CDR2 ANQGSEA. The CDR3 nucleotides are TGCAGCGTTAAACCGGGAGTGGGTGAGCAGTTCTTC. It encodes CSVKPGVGEQFF.

V gene TRBV30 combines with J gene TRBJ2-3; a possible D gene is TRBD2 (5 bases). The V and J ends lost 4 bases and 4 bases respectively, with 12 bases between them. The germline CDR1 and CDR2 sequences are GTSNPN and SVGIG (reference sequence). This CDR3 has 13 amino acids. The CDR3 bases are TGTGCCTGGAAAGACTATATAGCAGATACGCAGTATTTT. This translates into CAWKDYIADTQYF.